These 23 T cell receptor beta chains originate from one sample sequenced in a study of blood T cell repertoires in COVID-19. Profiled with immunoSEQ multiplex PCR; TCRdb holds only in-frame clones, not every one. The sample lists 200,000 or so clones, around 89% occurring once. The sequencing sample was made of PBMCs or T cells enriched from blood (not recorded which). These receptors were obtained from a woman in her twenties or thirties who had recovered from COVID-19.

The CDR3 DNA reads as TGCGCCAGCAGCCAAGACCCCCTCAGGGCCTACGAGCAGTACTTC. It yields the protein CASSQDPLRAYEQYF. V usage is TRBV4-1 and J usage is TRBJ2-7, with D tentatively TRBD1 (5 bases). There are 15 residues in the CDR3. V gave up 0 bases and J gave up 2 bases, with 11 bases separating them. CDR1 is MGHRA and CDR2 is YSYEKL in the germline V gene.

The chain joins TRBV2 to TRBJ1-2; 8 nucleotides align to TRBD1. The ends lost 8 bases at V and 6 bases at J; junction bases unmatched: 11. The CDR3 sequence is 14 residues long. The germline gives CDR1 SNHLY, CDR2 FYNNEI. The CDR3 DNA reads as TGTGCCAGCGGGCGTAGGACAGGGTATGATGGCTACACCTTC. It yields the protein CASGRRTGYDGYTF.

This chain connects TRBV2 to TRBJ2-2; 12 nucleotides line up with TRBD2. There are 16 residues in the CDR3. Losses at the gene ends were 6 bases for V and 0 bases for J; bases not matched to a gene: 2. The germline CDR1 and CDR2 sequences are SNHLY and FYNNEI. The CDR3 is CASRRTSGTNTGELFF. CDR3 bases: TGTGCCAGCAGGAGGACTAGCGGGACGAACACCGGGGAGCTGTTTTTT.

This chain uses TRBV18 with TRBJ1-2; a weak D match, TRBD1 (5 bases). CDR3 length: 15 amino acids. V was pared by 6 bases and J by 2 bases, with 16 bases between. CDR1 and CDR2 from the germline V gene are KGHSH and LQKENI. CDR3 nucleotides: TGTGCCAGCTCCCCGGTCGAAAGGGGAAACTATGGCTACACCTTC. Its translation: CASSPVERGNYGYTF.

As DNA, the CDR3 is TGTGCCAGCACTTCTGACCCTGGAGGGCAGTTTTATGGCTACACCTTC. Residues: CASTSDPGGQFYGYTF. This chain connects TRBV27 to TRBJ1-2, with D unclear. The CDR3 is 16 amino acids. The germline CDR1 and CDR2 sequences are MNHEY and SMNVEV (reference sequence). Trimming cost V 7 bases and J 5 bases, with 23 bases left between them.

The V gene is TRBV5-1, the J gene TRBJ1-2; a possible D gene is TRBD1 (6 bases). The germline V gene encodes CDR1 SGHRS and CDR2 YFSETQ. The length of the CDR3 is 13 residues. The V and J ends lost 4 bases and 4 bases respectively, with 11 bases between them. The CDR3 region is CASSPDSPYGYTF. The CDR3 DNA is TGCGCCAGCAGCCCGGACAGCCCCTATGGCTACACCTTC.

The DNA of the CDR3 is TGTGCCAGCACCTTGACAGGGGTGGGACCCGGGGAGCTGTTTTTT. Residues: CASTLTGVGPGELFF. V and J are TRBV19 and TRBJ2-2; 8 bases are shared with TRBD1. J was trimmed by 6 bases and V by 9 bases; bases with no gene match: 12. Germline loops: CDR1 LNHDA, CDR2 SQIVND (reference sequence). This CDR3 region has 15 residues. The full variable domain, its missing parts supplied by reference TRBV19 and TRBJ2-2, is DGGITQSPKYLFRKEGQNVTLSCEQNLNHDAMYWYRQDPGQGLRLIYYSQIVNDFQKGDIAEGYSVSREKKESFPLTVTSAQKNPTAFYLCASTLTGVGPGELFFGEGSRLTVL.

The chain combines TRBV18 with TRBJ1-2; D gene ambiguous. Germline values: CDR1 KGHSH, CDR2 LQKENI. V dropped 4 bases and J dropped 1 base, with 13 bases sitting between them. The CDR3 length is 15 residues. The CDR3: CASSLDTANNYGYTF. The CDR3 coding sequence is TGTGCCAGCTCACTTGACACTGCGAATAACTATGGCTACACCTTC.

The chain combines TRBV4-1 with TRBJ1-5, with D maybe TRBD1 (5 bases). V was clipped by 0 bases and J by 2 bases, with 14 bases between them. Per the germline V gene, CDR1 is MGHRA and CDR2 is YSYEKL. The length of the CDR3 is 17 residues. CDR3 in DNA: TGCGCCAGCAGCCAAGAATCCATGACAGATCGCAATCAGCCCCAGCATTTT. Amino acid sequence: CASSQESMTDRNQPQHF.

This chain uses TRBV2 with TRBJ2-7; D possibly corresponds to TRBD1 (5 bases). V lost 6 bases and J lost 1, with 7 bases in between. Germline-derived CDR1 and CDR2 are SNHLY and FYNNEI. The CDR3 sequence is 12 residues long. CDR3 bases: TGTGCCAGCAGGCAGGGTTCCTACGAGCAGTACTTC. Translating gives CASRQGSYEQYF.

The chain links TRBV11-2 to TRBJ1-5; unclear D gene. The CDR3 length is 16 residues. Per germline, CDR1 SGHAT and CDR2 FQNNGV. Trimming cost V 5 bases and J 3 bases, with 17 bases left between them. In nucleotides, the CDR3 is TGTGCCAGCAGCCCCCATATAGGAACAGCCAATCAGCCCCAGCATTTT. Amino acid sequence: CASSPHIGTANQPQHF.

This clone has only one observation. The rearrangement uses TRBV2 and TRBJ1-1; 10 bases line up with TRBD1. The CDR3 is 12 amino acids. In germline, CDR1 is SNHLY, CDR2 FYNNEI. V shed 9 bases, J shed 10 bases, and the junction held 8 bases outside the gene matches. The CDR3 bases are TGTGCCAGGAGACAGGGGGCTGTGGTAGCTTTCTTT. This encodes CARRQGAVVAFF. The full variable domain, completed using reference TRBV2 and TRBJ1-1, is EPEVTQTPSHQVTQMGQEVILRCVPISNHLYFYWYRQILGQKVEFLVSFYNNEISEKSEIFDDQFSVERPDGSNFTLKIRSTKLEDSAMYFCARRQGAVVAFFGQGTRLTVV.

This sequence joins TRBV5-1 and TRBJ2-1; 7 positions agree with TRBD1. The CDR3 is made up of 15 amino acids. CDR1 and CDR2 (germline): SGHRS, YFSETQ. V was pared by 0 bases and J by 3 bases, with 3 bases of the junction left unmatched. The CDR3 DNA reads as TGCGCCAGCAGCTTGGGGCCAGGGGGCTACAATGAGCAGTTCTTC. It translates to CASSLGPGGYNEQFF.

The sample holds a few counts of this clone. J is TRBJ1-1 and V is TRBV10-3; D perhaps matches TRBD1 (5 bases). This CDR3 comprises 13 residues. V was cut by 6 bases and J by 1 base, with 9 bases left in between. From germline, CDR1 is ENHRY and CDR2 SYGVKD. The CDR3 DNA sequence: TGTGCCATCAGGGACAACCAGAACACTGAAGCTTTCTTT. This sequence encodes CAIRDNQNTEAFF.

V and J are TRBV7-2 and TRBJ1-2; D is uncertain. The CDR3 extends over 15 amino acids. Germline lookup yields CDR1 SGHTA and CDR2 FQGNSA. With 7 bases removed from V and 4 bases from J, the gap between germline ends came to 19 bases. The chain's CDR3 is CASTPGARSGYGYTF. CDR3 bases: TGTGCCAGCACCCCGGGAGCAAGGAGCGGCTATGGCTACACCTTC.

CDR3 sequence (DNA): TGTGCCAGCAGCCACTGGACTAGCGGGGGGGCCAACACCGGGGAGCTGTTTTTT. Its translation is CASSHWTSGGANTGELFF. The V call is TRBV3-1 (or the pseudogene TRBV3-2), the J call TRBJ2-2, with TRBD2 identical over 15 bases. Trimming removed 3 bases from V and 2 bases from J; junction bases left unmatched: 4. Per germline, CDR1 LGHDT and CDR2 YNNKEL (reference sequence). The CDR3 consists of 18 residues.

The chain uses TRBV4-1 and TRBJ1-1; possible D gene TRBD1, 5 bases. Germline CDR1 and CDR2: MGHRA and YSYEKL. The CDR3 is 16 amino acids. V lost 0 bases and J lost 1, with 12 bases in between. In DNA form, the CDR3 reads TGCGCCAGCAGCCAAGATCTTGGGGCAGCGAACACTGAAGCTTTCTTT. Protein: CASSQDLGAANTEAFF.

Notes on this clone: Other DNA sequences in the sample encode the same CDR3. The CDR3 region is CASSLGREKLFF. The DNA for the CDR3 is TGTGCCAGCAGTTTAGGCAGGGAAAAACTGTTTTTT. V and J are TRBV12-3 or TRBV12-4 and TRBJ1-4; D not certain. There are 12 residues in the CDR3. Trimming shortened V by 1 base and J by 8 bases, and 5 bases separated the two germline ends.

The rearrangement joins TRBV7-3 to TRBJ2-3; possible D gene TRBD2, 6 bases. In germline, CDR1 is SGHTA, CDR2 FQGTGA. The CDR3 extends over 13 amino acids. V lost 5 bases, J lost 1 base, and 7 bases lay in between. The CDR3 nucleotides are TGTGCCAGCAGCGGCGGGGGCACAGATACGCAGTATTTT. As protein: CASSGGGTDTQYF.

The J gene is TRBJ1-1, the V gene TRBV10-3; 10 positions match TRBD1. The V segment lost 8 bases and the J segment 0 bases; nucleotides outside the gene matches: 9. Germline CDR1 ENHRY, CDR2 SYGVKD. This CDR3 spans 16 amino acids. In DNA form, the CDR3 reads TGTGCCATCCCGGGACAGGGGCTTGCAATGAACACTGAAGCTTTCTTT. Protein product: CAIPGQGLAMNTEAFF.

The chain employs TRBV19 and TRBJ2-2; weak D call: TRBD2 (5 bases). Germline CDR1 LNHDA, CDR2 SQIVND (reference sequence). The CDR3 runs to 12 residues. The CDR3: CGSGSFAGELFF. In nucleotides, the CDR3 is TGTGGGAGTGGGAGTTTTGCCGGGGAGCTGTTTTTT.

The genes are TRBV9 and TRBJ2-2, with 7 bases aligning to TRBD1. In germline, CDR1 is SGDLS, CDR2 YYNGEE. Trimming cost V 3 bases and J 5 bases; bases outside gene matches: 10. The CDR3 runs 16 residues. The CDR3 bases are TGTGCCAGCAGCGGACGGGATTACAGGGGAACCGGGGAGCTGTTTTTT. Residues: CASSGRDYRGTGELFF.

The chain combines TRBV10-3 with TRBJ1-3; D remains ambiguous. This CDR3 contains 11 residues. Trimming took 8 bases from V and 4 from J, leaving 6 bases between them. The V gene's germline CDR1 is ENHRY and CDR2 SYGVKD. CDR3 in DNA: TGTGCCATCGTGCGGGGAAACACCATATATTTT. Residues: CAIVRGNTIYF.